The clone carrying this T cell receptor (beta chain) is a singleton in its sample. This CDR3 contains 16 residues. V dropped 4 bases and J dropped 2; count of bases not matched to a gene: 4. Germline V CDR1 and CDR2: SGHTA, FQGTGA. The data belong to a study of blood T cell repertoires in COVID-19. Overall study context: The analysed material was cDNA or gDNA that came from T cells, B-cell-depleted T cells, or PBMCs.

The data were produced by immunoSEQ multiplex PCR, yet TCRdb's version contains in-frame clones alone and is incomplete. This sample yields about 70,000 clones, of which roughly 76% are seen a single time; 25% to 30% belongs to the top ten. Sequencing was done on a sample of peripheral blood. The sequence was collected from a woman older than 75 with active or convalescent COVID-19. The chain couples TRBV7-3 to TRBJ2-2; 10 nucleotides align to TRBD1. CDR3 nucleotides: TGTGCCAGCAGCTCGACAGGGGGCTTAAACACCGGGGAGCTGTTTTTT. This translates into CASSSTGGLNTGELFF.